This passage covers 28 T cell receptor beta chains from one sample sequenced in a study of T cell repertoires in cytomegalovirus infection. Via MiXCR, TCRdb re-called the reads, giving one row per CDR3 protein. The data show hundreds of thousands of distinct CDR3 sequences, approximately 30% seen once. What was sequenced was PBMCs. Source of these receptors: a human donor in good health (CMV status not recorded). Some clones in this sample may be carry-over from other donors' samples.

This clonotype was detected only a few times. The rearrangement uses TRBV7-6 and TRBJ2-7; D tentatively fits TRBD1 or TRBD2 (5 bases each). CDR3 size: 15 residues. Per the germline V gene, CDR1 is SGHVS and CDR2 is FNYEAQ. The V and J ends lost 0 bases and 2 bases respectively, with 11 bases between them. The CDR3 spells CASSLAGTPAYEQYF. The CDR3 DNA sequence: TGTGCCAGCAGCTTAGCCGGGACCCCGGCCTACGAGCAGTACTTC. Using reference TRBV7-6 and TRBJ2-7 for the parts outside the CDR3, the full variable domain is GAGVSQSPRYKVTKRGQDVALRCDPISGHVSLYWYRQALGQGPEFLTYFNYEAQQDKSGLPNDRFSAERPEGSISTLTIQRTEQRDSAMYRCASSLAGTPAYEQYFGPGTRLTVT.

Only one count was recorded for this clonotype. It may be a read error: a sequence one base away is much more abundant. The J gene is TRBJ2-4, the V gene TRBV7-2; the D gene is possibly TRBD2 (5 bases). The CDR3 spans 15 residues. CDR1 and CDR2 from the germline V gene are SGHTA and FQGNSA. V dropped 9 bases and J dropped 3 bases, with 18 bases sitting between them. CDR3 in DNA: TGTGCCAGGATGCCGGGCAACGGGGTCAAAAACATTCAGTACTTC. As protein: CARMPGNGVKNIQYF.

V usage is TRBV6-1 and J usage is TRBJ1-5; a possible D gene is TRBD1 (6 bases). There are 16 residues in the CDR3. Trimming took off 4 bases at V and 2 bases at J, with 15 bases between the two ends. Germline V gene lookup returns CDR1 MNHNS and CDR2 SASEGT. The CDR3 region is CASSGAYRVGNQPQHF. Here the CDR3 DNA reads TGTGCCAGCAGTGGGGCCTACAGGGTCGGCAATCAGCCCCAGCATTTT.

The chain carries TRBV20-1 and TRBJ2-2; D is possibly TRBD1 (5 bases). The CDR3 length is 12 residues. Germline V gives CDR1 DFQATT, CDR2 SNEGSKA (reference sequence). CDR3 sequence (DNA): TGCAGCTTTACAGGGAACACCGGGGAGCTGTTTTTT. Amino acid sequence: CSFTGNTGELFF.

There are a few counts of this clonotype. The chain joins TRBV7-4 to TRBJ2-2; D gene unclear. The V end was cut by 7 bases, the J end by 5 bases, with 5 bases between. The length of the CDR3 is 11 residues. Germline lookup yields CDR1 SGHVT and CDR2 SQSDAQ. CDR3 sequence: CASTITGELFF. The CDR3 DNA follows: TGTGCCAGCACCATTACCGGGGAGCTGTTTTTT.

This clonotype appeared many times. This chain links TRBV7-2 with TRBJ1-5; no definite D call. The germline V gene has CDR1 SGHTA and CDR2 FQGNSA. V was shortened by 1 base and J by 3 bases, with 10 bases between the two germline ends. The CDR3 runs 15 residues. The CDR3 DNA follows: TGTGCCAGCAGCTTAGGTAACATTCTCAATCAGCCCCAGCATTTT. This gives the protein CASSLGNILNQPQHF.

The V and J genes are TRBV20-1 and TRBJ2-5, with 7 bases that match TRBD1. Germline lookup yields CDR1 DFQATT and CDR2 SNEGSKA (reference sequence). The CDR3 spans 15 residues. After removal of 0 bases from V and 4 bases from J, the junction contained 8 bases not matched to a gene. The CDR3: CSARDNRGGGETQYF. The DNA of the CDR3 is TGCAGTGCTAGAGATAACAGGGGTGGTGGAGAGACCCAGTACTTC.

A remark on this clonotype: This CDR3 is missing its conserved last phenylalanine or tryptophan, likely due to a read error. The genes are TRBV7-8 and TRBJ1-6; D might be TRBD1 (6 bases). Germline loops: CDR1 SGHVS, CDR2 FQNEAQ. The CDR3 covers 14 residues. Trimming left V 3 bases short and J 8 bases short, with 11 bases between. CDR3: CASSFTGRDSPLHL. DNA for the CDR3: TGTGCCAGCAGCTTTACAGGGCGTGATTCACCCCTCCACCTT.

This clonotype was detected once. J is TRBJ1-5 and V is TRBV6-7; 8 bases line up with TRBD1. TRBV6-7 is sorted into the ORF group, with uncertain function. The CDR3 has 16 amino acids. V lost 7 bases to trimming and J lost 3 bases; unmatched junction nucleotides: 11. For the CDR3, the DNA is TGTGCCAGCACAGCAACACGACAGGGGAACAATCAGCCCCAGCATTTT. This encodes CASTATRQGNNQPQHF.

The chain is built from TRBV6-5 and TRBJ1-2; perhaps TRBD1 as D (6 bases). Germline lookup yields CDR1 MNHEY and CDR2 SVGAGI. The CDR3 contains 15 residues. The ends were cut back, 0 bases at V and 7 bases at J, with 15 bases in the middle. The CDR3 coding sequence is TGTGCCAGCAGTTACTCGGCTGGGGGGCTGCCTGGCTACACCTTC. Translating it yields CASSYSAGGLPGYTF.

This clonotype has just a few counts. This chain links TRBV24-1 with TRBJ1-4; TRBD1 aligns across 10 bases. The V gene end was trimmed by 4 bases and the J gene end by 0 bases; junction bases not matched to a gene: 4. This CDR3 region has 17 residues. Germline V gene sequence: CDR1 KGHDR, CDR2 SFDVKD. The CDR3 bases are TGTGCCACCAGTGACCCGGGACAGGGGACAACTAATGAAAAACTGTTTTTT. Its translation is CATSDPGQGTTNEKLFF.

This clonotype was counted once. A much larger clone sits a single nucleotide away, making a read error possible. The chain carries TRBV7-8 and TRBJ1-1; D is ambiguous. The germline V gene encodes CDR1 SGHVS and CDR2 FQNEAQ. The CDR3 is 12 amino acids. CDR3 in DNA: TGTGCCCGCAGCCCCTTGTCCGGGAGGGCTTTCTTT. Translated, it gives CARSPLSGRAFF.

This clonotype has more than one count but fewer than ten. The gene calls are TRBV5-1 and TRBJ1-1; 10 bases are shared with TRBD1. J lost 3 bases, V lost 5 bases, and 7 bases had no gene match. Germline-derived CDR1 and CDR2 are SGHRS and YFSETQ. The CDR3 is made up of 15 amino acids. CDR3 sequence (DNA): TGCGCCAGCAGGACAGGGGGCCGCCTGGACACTGAAGCTTTCTTT. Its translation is CASRTGGRLDTEAFF.

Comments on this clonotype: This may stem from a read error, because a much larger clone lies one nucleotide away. The CDR3 bases are TGTGCCAGCAGTACCCTACAACGGGCTAATCAGCCCCAGCATTTT. It translates to CASSTLQRANQPQHF. The chain has TRBV28 and TRBJ1-5; no clear D gene. This CDR3 is 15 amino acids long. The ends were cut back, 5 bases at V and 4 bases at J, with 15 bases in the middle. The germline V gene encodes CDR1 MDHEN and CDR2 SYDVKM.

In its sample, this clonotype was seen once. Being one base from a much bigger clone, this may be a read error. This chain's CDR3 is CAISFTGNTNTGELFF. In DNA, the CDR3 is TGTGCCATCAGCTTCACAGGGAACACGAACACCGGGGAGCTGTTTTTT. The chain combines TRBV7-9 with TRBJ2-2; D perhaps matches TRBD1 (6 bases). The CDR3 is 16 amino acids. The germline V gene has CDR1 SEHNR and CDR2 FQNEAQ (reference sequence). Combining the CDR3 with reference TRBV7-9 and TRBJ2-2 gives the whole variable domain DTGVSQNPRHKITKRGQNVTFRCDPISEHNRLYWYRQTLGQGPEFLTYFQNEAQLEKSRLLSDRFSAERPKGSFSTLEIQRTEQGDSAMYLCAISFTGNTNTGELFFGEGSRLTVL.

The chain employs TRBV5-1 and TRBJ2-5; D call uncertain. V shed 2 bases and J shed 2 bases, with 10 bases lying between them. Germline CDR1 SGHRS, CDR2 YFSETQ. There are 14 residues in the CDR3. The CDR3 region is CASSFTALQETQYF. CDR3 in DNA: TGCGCCAGCAGCTTTACAGCGCTACAAGAGACCCAGTACTTC.

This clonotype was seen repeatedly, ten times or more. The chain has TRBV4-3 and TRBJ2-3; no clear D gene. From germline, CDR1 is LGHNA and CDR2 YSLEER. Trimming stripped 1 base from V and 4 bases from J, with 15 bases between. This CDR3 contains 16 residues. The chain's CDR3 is CASSQAQPGLSDTQYF. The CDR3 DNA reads TGCGCCAGCAGCCAAGCTCAGCCCGGTTTATCAGATACGCAGTATTTT.

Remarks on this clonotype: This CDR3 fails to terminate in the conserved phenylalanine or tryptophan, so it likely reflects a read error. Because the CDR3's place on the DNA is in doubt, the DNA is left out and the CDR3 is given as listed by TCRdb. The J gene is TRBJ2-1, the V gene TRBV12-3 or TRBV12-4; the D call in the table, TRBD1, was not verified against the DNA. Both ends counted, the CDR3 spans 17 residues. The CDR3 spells CASRSRRGAVAYNEQLL.

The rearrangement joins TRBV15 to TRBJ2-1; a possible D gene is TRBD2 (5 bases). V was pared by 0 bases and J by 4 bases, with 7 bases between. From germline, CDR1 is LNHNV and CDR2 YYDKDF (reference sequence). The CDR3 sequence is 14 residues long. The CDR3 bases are TGTGCCACCAGCAGAGATGCGGGTTACAATGAGCAGTTCTTC. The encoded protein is CATSRDAGYNEQFF.

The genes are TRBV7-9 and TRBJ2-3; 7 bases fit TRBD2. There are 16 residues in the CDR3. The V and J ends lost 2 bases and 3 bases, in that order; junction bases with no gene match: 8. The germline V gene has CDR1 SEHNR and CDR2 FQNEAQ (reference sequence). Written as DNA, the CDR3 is TGTGCCAGCAGCTTAACTAGCCCGGGAGGAACAGATACGCAGTATTTT. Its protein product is CASSLTSPGGTDTQYF.

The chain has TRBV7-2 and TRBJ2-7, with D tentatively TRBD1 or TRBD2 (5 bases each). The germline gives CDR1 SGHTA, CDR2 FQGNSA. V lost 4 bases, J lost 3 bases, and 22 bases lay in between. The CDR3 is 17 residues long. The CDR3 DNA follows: TGTGCCAGCAGCTCATCCTCCCGGGACCCAGTGGGCTACGAGCAGTACTTC. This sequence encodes CASSSSSRDPVGYEQYF.

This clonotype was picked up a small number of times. CDR3 in amino acids: CASSSLPLTEAFF. CDR3 bases: TGTGCCAGCAGTTCCCTACCCCTAACTGAAGCTTTCTTT. The V gene is TRBV6-6, the J gene TRBJ1-1; the D is unclear. The CDR3 has 13 amino acids. V was cut by 4 bases and J by 5 bases, with 11 bases left in between. Germline lookup yields CDR1 MNHNY and CDR2 SVGAGI (reference sequence).

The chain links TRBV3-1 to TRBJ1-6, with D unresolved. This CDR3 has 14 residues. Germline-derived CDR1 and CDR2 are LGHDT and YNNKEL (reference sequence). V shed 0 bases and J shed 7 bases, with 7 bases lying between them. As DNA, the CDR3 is TGTGCCAGCAGCCAAGACAGGATGAATTCACCCCTCCACTTT. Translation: CASSQDRMNSPLHF.

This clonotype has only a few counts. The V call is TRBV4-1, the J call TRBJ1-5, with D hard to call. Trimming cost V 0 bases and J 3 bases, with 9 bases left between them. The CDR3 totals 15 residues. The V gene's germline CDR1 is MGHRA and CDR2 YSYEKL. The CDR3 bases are TGCGCCAGCAGCCAAGATATGGCCCTCAATCAGCCCCAGCATTTT. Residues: CASSQDMALNQPQHF.

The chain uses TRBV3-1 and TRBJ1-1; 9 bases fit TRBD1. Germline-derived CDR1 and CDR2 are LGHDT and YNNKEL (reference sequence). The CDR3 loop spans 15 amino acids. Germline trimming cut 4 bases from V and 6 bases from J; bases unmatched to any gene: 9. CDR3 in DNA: TGTGCCAGCAGCCTAAACCGGGACAGGGTGGCTGAAGCTTTCTTT. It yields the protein CASSLNRDRVAEAFF.

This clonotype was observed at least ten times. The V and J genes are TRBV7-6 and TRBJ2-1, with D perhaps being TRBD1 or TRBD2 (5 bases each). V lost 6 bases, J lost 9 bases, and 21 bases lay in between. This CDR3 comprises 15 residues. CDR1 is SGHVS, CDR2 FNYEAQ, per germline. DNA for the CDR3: TGTGCCAGCAGGCCCGGGGCTACATCTTTGGGTGAGCAGTTCTTC. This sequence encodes CASRPGATSLGEQFF.

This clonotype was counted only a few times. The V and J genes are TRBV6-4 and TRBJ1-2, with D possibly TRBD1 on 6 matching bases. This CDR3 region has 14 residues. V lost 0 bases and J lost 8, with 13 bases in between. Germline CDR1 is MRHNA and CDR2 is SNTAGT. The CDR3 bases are TGTGCCAGCAGTGACTCGGGCGTGGGGGCGGGCTACACCTTC. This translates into CASSDSGVGAGYTF.

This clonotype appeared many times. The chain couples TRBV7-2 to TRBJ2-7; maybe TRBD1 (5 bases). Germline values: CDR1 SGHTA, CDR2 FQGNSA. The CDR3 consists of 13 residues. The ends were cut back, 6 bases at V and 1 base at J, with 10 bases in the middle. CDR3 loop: CASRQTGSYEQYF. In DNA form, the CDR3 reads TGTGCCAGCAGACAAACAGGTTCCTACGAGCAGTACTTC.